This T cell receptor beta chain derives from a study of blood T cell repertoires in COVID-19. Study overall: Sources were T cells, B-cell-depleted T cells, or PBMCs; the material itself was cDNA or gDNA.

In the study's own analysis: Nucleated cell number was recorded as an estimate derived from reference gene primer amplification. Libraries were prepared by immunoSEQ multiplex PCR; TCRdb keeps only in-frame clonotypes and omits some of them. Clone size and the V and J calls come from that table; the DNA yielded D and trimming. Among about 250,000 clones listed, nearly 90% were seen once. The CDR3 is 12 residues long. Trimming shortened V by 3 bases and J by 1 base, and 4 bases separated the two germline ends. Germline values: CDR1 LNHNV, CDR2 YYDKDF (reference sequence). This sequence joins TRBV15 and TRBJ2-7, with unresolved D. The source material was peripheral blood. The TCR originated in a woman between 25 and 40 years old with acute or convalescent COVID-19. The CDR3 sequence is CATSSPSYEQYF. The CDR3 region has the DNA TGTGCCACCAGCAGCCCATCCTACGAGCAGTACTTC.